The 8 T cell receptor beta chains given below trace back to one sample, sequenced in a study of blood T cells in healthy people across ages. Primers used in a second PCR of about 6 to 12 cycles were a sample-barcoded 5' primer and a J-beta primer mix. TCRdb redid the calling of the 5' RACE reads with MiXCR, one entry per CDR3 protein. The sample records approximately 820,000 distinct CDR3 sequences, under 45% being singletons. Sample: blood. These receptors came from a man in his 60s in good health.

About this clonotype: This may be a read error, as it is one base from a much larger clone. Without the conserved terminal phenylalanine or tryptophan, this CDR3 likely stems from a read error. The chain links TRBV3-1 to TRBJ1-1; 7 bases fit TRBD1. The CDR3 contains 15 residues. Germline loops: CDR1 LGHDT, CDR2 YNNKEL (reference sequence). V lost 4 bases, J lost 0 bases, and 5 bases stayed unmatched. CDR3 residues: CASSPGQRMNTEAFL. For the CDR3, the DNA is TGTGCCAGCAGCCCGGGACAGCGGATGAACACTGAAGCTTTCCTT.

J is TRBJ2-3 and V is TRBV27, with a tentative D call TRBD2 (6 bases). Germline V gives CDR1 MNHEY, CDR2 SMNVEV (reference sequence). The CDR3 loop spans 15 amino acids. V lost 3 bases and J lost 1, with 11 bases in between. Here the CDR3 reads CASSLSGGRTDTQYF. CDR3 nucleotides: TGTGCCAGCAGTTTGTCTGGAGGGCGCACAGATACGCAGTATTTT.

This clonotype has only a few counts. V usage is TRBV9 and J usage is TRBJ2-1; D gene uncertain. The CDR3 has 14 residues. V lost 0 bases and J lost 8, with 12 bases in between. CDR1 is SGDLS, CDR2 YYNGEE, per germline. The CDR3 DNA sequence: TGTGCCAGCAGCGTAGGGGCAGGTCGGTATGAGCAGTTCTTC. Translated: CASSVGAGRYEQFF.

V usage is TRBV4-1 and J usage is TRBJ2-1, with a weak D call TRBD2 (5 bases). Germline-derived CDR1 and CDR2 are MGHRA and YSYEKL. V lost 4 bases and J 9 bases, leaving 16 bases between the germline ends. The CDR3 sequence is 14 residues long. The CDR3: CASSLEPSGSEQFF. The CDR3 region has the DNA TGCGCCAGCAGCCTAGAGCCGTCGGGGAGTGAGCAGTTCTTC.

This clonotype was recorded a few times. The V gene is TRBV20-1, the J gene TRBJ2-1; D remains ambiguous. Germline V gene data show CDR1 as DFQATT and CDR2 as SNEGSKA (reference sequence). CDR3 length: 13 amino acids. V gave up 0 bases and J gave up 9 bases, with 12 bases separating them. This CDR3 is CSARDYGRPEQFF. The CDR3 bases are TGCAGTGCTAGAGATTATGGCCGACCTGAGCAGTTCTTC.

This clonotype was seen many times. The rearrangement links TRBV7-2 to TRBJ2-1; TRBD2 agrees at 11 bases. Germline V gene lookup returns CDR1 SGHTA and CDR2 FQGNSA. V shed 3 bases and J 5 bases; nucleotides not matched to a gene: 3. CDR3 length equals 15 residues. For the CDR3, the DNA is TGTGCCAGCAGCTTTAGCGGGGGGGTGAACAATGAGCAGTTCTTC. Amino acids: CASSFSGGVNNEQFF.

This clonotype was detected only a few times. The chain is built from TRBV20-1 and TRBJ2-1, with 12 positions matching TRBD2. This CDR3 has 17 residues. Germline V gene sequence: CDR1 DFQATT, CDR2 SNEGSKA (reference sequence). Trimming cost V 2 bases and J 8 bases; bases outside gene matches: 13. CDR3 amino acids: CSARTPSGGADSDEQFF. The DNA for the CDR3 is TGCAGTGCTAGAACCCCTAGCGGGGGGGCTGATAGCGATGAGCAGTTCTTC.

This clonotype appeared once. The chain recombines TRBV4-1 with TRBJ2-5, with a tentative D call TRBD2 (5 bases). The length of the CDR3 is 15 residues. Germline assignment: CDR1 MGHRA and CDR2 YSYEKL. V was shortened by 7 bases and J by 5 bases, with 20 bases between the two germline ends. CDR3 amino acids: CASIPREDFVETQYF. DNA for the CDR3: TGCGCCAGCATCCCTAGAGAGGACTTTGTGGAGACCCAGTACTTC.